The next 19 T cell receptor beta chains were all read from a single sample in a study of T-cell reconstitution after alpha-beta-depleted transplantation in children. A library of TCRbeta sequences, prepared with unique molecular identifiers, was generated. MiXCR was run by TCRdb on the PCR reads, yielding one entry per CDR3 protein. The sample yields about 980,000 distinct CDR3 sequences, roughly 31% seen once. The source material was PBMCs, mostly from graft donor cells, sampled 360 days after TCRalphabeta/CD19-depleted stem cell transplant. The receptors were sampled from a boy under two years old who had a stem cell transplant for SCID, so the T cells may come from the graft donor.

This chain joins TRBV7-9 and TRBJ1-1; D might be TRBD1 (5 bases). This CDR3 comprises 17 residues. V lost 3 bases and J lost 0, with 17 bases in between. Germline lookup yields CDR1 SEHNR and CDR2 FQNEAQ (reference sequence). The DNA of the CDR3 is TGTGCCAGCAGCTTCCCGGGACGCAGGGCGATGAACACTGAAGCTTTCTTT. This gives the protein CASSFPGRRAMNTEAFF.

This chain uses TRBV11-2 with TRBJ1-1; 7 positions agree with TRBD1. From germline, CDR1 is SGHAT and CDR2 FQNNGV. V was clipped by 3 bases and J by 8 bases; unmatched bases: 6. The CDR3 has 13 amino acids. Here the CDR3 reads CASSFDRVREAFF. CDR3 sequence (DNA): TGTGCCAGCAGCTTCGACAGGGTCAGGGAAGCTTTCTTT.

V is TRBV4-2 and J is TRBJ2-2; no clear D gene. CDR3 length: 18 amino acids. Trimming cost V 4 bases and J 0 bases, with 18 bases left between them. CDR1 and CDR2 (germline): LGHNA, YNFKEQ. Here the CDR3 reads CASSLLPQFKSNTGELFF. CDR3 bases: TGTGCCAGCAGCCTACTTCCACAGTTCAAGTCGAACACCGGGGAGCTGTTTTTT.

Points on this clonotype: One junction end does not reproduce the germline sequence, and a read error may be involved. The chain uses TRBV12-3 or TRBV12-4 and TRBJ2-7; 7 positions agree with TRBD2. The CDR3 has 12 residues. In DNA, the CDR3 is TGTGCCAGCGGGAGGGCGCGGCCATACTTGTTCTTC. This sequence encodes CASGRARPYLFF.

This clonotype was picked up a small number of times. The J gene is TRBJ2-7, the V gene TRBV7-8, with TRBD1 as a possible D gene (6 bases). Trimming took 8 bases from V and 0 from J, leaving 11 bases between them. CDR1 and CDR2 from the germline V gene are SGHVS and FQNEAQ. This CDR3 has 13 amino acids. CDR3: CASQGPFSYEQYF. For the CDR3, the DNA is TGTGCCAGCCAGGGGCCATTCTCCTACGAGCAGTACTTC.

This chain joins TRBV4-1 and TRBJ1-5; D gene uncertain. The CDR3 totals 16 residues. Germline V CDR1 and CDR2: MGHRA, YSYEKL. V was shortened by 1 base and J by 1 base, with 11 bases between the two germline ends. In DNA form, the CDR3 reads TGCGCCAGCAGCCAAGTTGAGGGTGAGAGCAATCAGCCCCAGCATTTT. Protein product: CASSQVEGESNQPQHF.

In nucleotides, the CDR3 is TGTGCCAGCAGTACCGGGACACTCGATCAGCCCCAGCATTTT. Encoded protein: CASSTGTLDQPQHF. V and J are TRBV12-3 or TRBV12-4 and TRBJ1-5, with a tentative D call TRBD1 (6 bases). CDR3 length equals 14 residues. Trimming cost V 5 bases and J 5 bases, with 13 bases left between them.

This sequence joins TRBV7-3 and TRBJ2-7, with unresolved D. Trimming removed 0 bases at V and 2 bases at J, with 8 bases between. The CDR3 loop spans 14 amino acids. Germline V gene data show CDR1 as SGHTA and CDR2 as FQGTGA. The chain's CDR3 is CASSLTGNPYEQYF. Here the CDR3 DNA reads TGTGCCAGCAGCTTAACAGGGAACCCCTACGAGCAGTACTTC.

This clonotype was detected a few times. The chain carries TRBV10-3 and TRBJ1-1; D gene ambiguous. CDR1 and CDR2 from the germline V gene are ENHRY and SYGVKD. Trimming stripped 3 bases from V and 6 bases from J, with 17 bases between. The CDR3 length is 15 residues. The CDR3 DNA sequence: TGTGCCATCAGTGAAGGTCTGGGCCTAAGGTCTGAAGCTTTCTTT. Its translation: CAISEGLGLRSEAFF.

This clonotype was seen a handful of times. V gene TRBV14 combines with J gene TRBJ1-1; possibly TRBD1 for D (6 bases). Germline CDR1 reads SGHDN; CDR2 reads FVKESK. CDR3 length: 15 residues. Trimming removed 0 bases at V and 2 bases at J, with 10 bases between. The CDR3 coding sequence is TGTGCCAGCAGCCAAGATTGGGGGACAAACACTGAAGCTTTCTTT. It translates to CASSQDWGTNTEAFF. Full variable domain (remainder filled in from reference TRBV14 and TRBJ1-1): EAGVTQFPSHSVIEKGQTVTLRCDPISGHDNLYWYRRVMGKEIKFLLHFVKESKQDESGMPNNRFLAERTGGTYSTLKVQPAELEDSGVYFCASSQDWGTNTEAFFGQGTRLTVV.

This clonotype was picked up a small number of times. The rearrangement uses TRBV20-1 and TRBJ2-7, with TRBD2 matching 7 bases. J lost 1 base, V lost 1 base, and 7 bases had no gene match. This CDR3 has 15 amino acids. Germline loops: CDR1 DFQATT, CDR2 SNEGSKA (reference sequence). The CDR3 coding sequence is TGCAGTGCTAGAGTTGGTGGGGGGGTATCCTACGAGCAGTACTTC. It specifies CSARVGGGVSYEQYF.

This chain links TRBV7-3 with TRBJ2-3; 13 bases agree with TRBD2. Germline CDR1 SGHTA, CDR2 FQGTGA. This CDR3 is 15 amino acids long. With V trimmed by 5 bases and J by 4 bases, 3 bases remained unmatched. This CDR3 reads CASSTSGGASDTQYF. The CDR3 DNA reads as TGTGCCAGCAGCACTAGCGGGGGGGCATCAGATACGCAGTATTTT.

This rearrangement joins TRBV10-3 to TRBJ1-1, with D uncertain. V was pared by 10 bases and J by 2 bases, with 14 bases between. The germline V gene encodes CDR1 ENHRY and CDR2 SYGVKD. This CDR3 is 13 amino acids long. In DNA, the CDR3 is TGTGCCACCGGGGTTGGGCTAAACACTGAAGCTTTCTTT. This translates into CATGVGLNTEAFF.

This clonotype has at least ten counts. V usage is TRBV28 and J usage is TRBJ1-1; TRBD1 is a possible D gene (5 bases). CDR1 is MDHEN and CDR2 is SYDVKM in the germline V gene. V shed 3 bases and J shed 7 bases, with 18 bases lying between them. The CDR3 totals 15 residues. The CDR3 coding sequence is TGTGCCAGCAGTTTCCCCCACAGGACTCGGAGTGAAGCTTTCTTT. Translation: CASSFPHRTRSEAFF.

The CDR3: CSARDWLVANTEAFF. CDR3 nucleotide sequence: TGCAGTGCTAGAGATTGGCTCGTGGCGAACACTGAAGCTTTCTTT. The rearrangement links TRBV20-1 to TRBJ1-1, with D hard to call. The CDR3 runs 15 residues. Germline loops: CDR1 DFQATT, CDR2 SNEGSKA (reference sequence). Trimming stripped 0 bases from V and 1 base from J, with 12 bases between.

This clonotype was seen a few times. The chain recombines TRBV5-1 with TRBJ2-5, with D possibly matching TRBD1 (6 bases). The V end lost 0 bases, the J end lost 2 bases, and 14 bases lay between the germline ends. Germline lookup yields CDR1 SGHRS and CDR2 YFSETQ. This CDR3 contains 16 residues. The CDR3 bases are TGCGCCAGCAGCTTGGGCGACAGGAGCTTACAAGAGACCCAGTACTTC. Residues: CASSLGDRSLQETQYF. The complete variable domain, with remaining parts taken from reference TRBV5-1 and TRBJ2-5, reads KAGVTQTPRYLIKTRGQQVTLSCSPISGHRSVSWYQQTPGQGLQFLFEYFSETQRNKGNFPGRFSGRQFSNSRSEMNVSTLELGDSALYLCASSLGDRSLQETQYFGPGTRLLVL.

The rearrangement joins TRBV14 to TRBJ2-1; unclear D gene. Deletions cut 0 bases from V and 3 bases from J, with 9 bases between. The germline V gene encodes CDR1 SGHDN and CDR2 FVKESK. This CDR3 contains 15 residues. The CDR3 loop is CASSQDWHNYNEQFF. CDR3 nucleotides: TGTGCCAGCAGCCAAGATTGGCATAACTACAATGAGCAGTTCTTC.

The sample holds a few counts of this clonotype. CDR3 bases: TGTGCCAGCAGTGATACGACAGGGACACCCTACGAGCAGTACTTC. As protein: CASSDTTGTPYEQYF. The chain links TRBV12-3 or TRBV12-4 to TRBJ2-7; TRBD1 matches at 7 bases. CDR3 length: 15 amino acids. After removal of 5 bases from V and 2 bases from J, the junction contained 9 bases not matched to a gene.

The chain carries TRBV7-8 and TRBJ2-1; tentative D call: TRBD1 (6 bases). CDR1 SGHVS and CDR2 FQNEAQ come from the germline V gene. The CDR3 has 14 residues. V lost 1 base and J lost 5, with 9 bases in between. CDR3 coding DNA: TGTGCCAGCAGCTTAGGTTGGGGGCACAATGAGCAGTTCTTC. Translating it yields CASSLGWGHNEQFF.